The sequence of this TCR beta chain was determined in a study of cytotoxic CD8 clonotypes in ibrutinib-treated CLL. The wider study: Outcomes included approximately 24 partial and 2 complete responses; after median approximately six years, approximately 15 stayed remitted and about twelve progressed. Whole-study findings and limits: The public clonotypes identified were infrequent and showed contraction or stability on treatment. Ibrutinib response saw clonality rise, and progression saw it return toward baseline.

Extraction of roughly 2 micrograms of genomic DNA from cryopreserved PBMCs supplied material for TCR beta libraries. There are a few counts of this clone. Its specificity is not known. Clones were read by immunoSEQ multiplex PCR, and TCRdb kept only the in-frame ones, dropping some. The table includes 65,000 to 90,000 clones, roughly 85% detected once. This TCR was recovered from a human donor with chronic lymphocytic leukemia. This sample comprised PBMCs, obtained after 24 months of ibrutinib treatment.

The DNA for the CDR3 is TGCGCCAGCAGCTTGTGGCGGAGGACCTACAATGAGCAGTTCTTC. Amino acid sequence: CASSLWRRTYNEQFF. The rearrangement uses TRBV5-1 and TRBJ2-1, with D possibly TRBD2 on 5 matching bases. Per germline, CDR1 SGHRS and CDR2 YFSETQ. The V and J ends lost 1 base and 2 bases respectively, with 10 bases between them. The CDR3 has 15 amino acids.